A selection of T cell receptor beta chains follows, all from one sample in a study of monozygotic twins with inflammatory bowel disease. From the 5' RACE reads, TCRdb lists one entry per CDR3 protein and no DNA. Recorded for this sample: over 150,000 distinct CDR3 sequences. Sequencing used blood. Receptors originate from a human donor with ulcerative colitis or Crohn's disease, or a healthy co-twin of an affected twin (not recorded which). Each CDR3 is given with its conserved first and last residue.

>TRBJ2-2|TRBV2
CARAGGGTGELFF
>TRBJ2-1|TRBV28
CASRTSQGYNEQFF
>TRBJ2-2|TRBV5-1
CASSWDRPRANTGELFF
>TRBJ2-7|TRBV30
CAWTGGLSFEQYF
>TRBJ1-2|TRBV20-1
CSAADRTSNYGYTF
>TRBJ2-5|TRBV5-1
CASSWGTGGQETQYF
>TRBJ1-1|TRBV10-1
CATRVGENTEAFF
>TRBJ2-5|TRBV9
CASSEGLMYQETQYF
>TRBJ1-1|TRBV27
CASSFRVWSTEAFF
>TRBJ2-7|TRBV7-9
CASTPGQGYEQYF
>TRBJ1-2|TRBV29-1
CSVDFIGGAYYGYTF
>TRBJ1-2|TRBV27
CASSLSEYSPNYGYTF
>TRBJ1-2|TRBV25-1
CASSAPGQGLLGYGYTF
>TRBJ1-1|TRBV11-2
CASSLKGARSTEAFF
>TRBJ2-4|TRBV29-1
CSARDSKNIQYF
>TRBJ2-7|TRBV12-3/TRBV12-4
CASRKGQGIAYEQYF
>TRBJ2-7|TRBV5-1
CASSLPGGSSYEQYF
>TRBJ1-1|TRBV29-1
CSAARNTEAFF
>TRBJ1-2|TRBV20-1
CRMDREGYGYTF
>TRBJ2-1|TRBV7-2
CASSWGVSYNEQFF
>TRBJ2-1|TRBV12-3/TRBV12-4
CASSLGRTEQFF
>TRBJ2-1|TRBV11-2
CASSLSTQREGSEQFF
>TRBJ2-1|TRBV20-1
CSAQPRPSSSYNEQFF
>TRBJ2-2|TRBV25-1
CASSERDRYTGELFF
>TRBJ1-2|TRBV27
CASSPNPDSSNYGYTF
>TRBJ1-5|TRBV7-2
CASSLRRGDSNQPQHF
>TRBJ2-7|TRBV7-2
CASSLGYDSYEQYF
>TRBJ1-6|TRBV7-2
CASSLQSSYNSPLHF
>TRBJ2-3|TRBV7-2
CASSLAGAGGIQNTQYF
>TRBJ2-5|TRBV5-4
CASSLAPETQYF
>TRBJ2-1|TRBV7-6
CASSLRLVEPYNEQFF